This TCR beta chain was retrieved from a study of metastatic and nonmetastatic thyroid tumors (dated by TCRdb to 2018 to 2020). Looking at the study overall: For patients with malignant and with benign thyroid disease, the researchers compared repertoires between peripheral blood samples and tumor or nodule tissue samples. What the work shows at the level of the full study, not this receptor alone: TCR beta diversity was reported as significantly higher in malignant tumors than in benign nodules, in both blood and tumor samples.

Libraries came from PCR. The run used an Illumina HiSeq 4000. High-throughput sequencing was used to profile the TCR beta-chain CDR3 region of every patient. In the source study's methods: The researchers built a classifier to tell apart papillary thyroid cancer patients with distant metastasis, based on CDR3 differences among clinicopathological groups. To measure repertoire diversity the researchers used the Shannon index, while the Morisita-Horn index served to gauge how similar the tumor and blood repertoires were. TCRdb reprocessed the public reads (quality trimming at Q25 with fastp, clone calling with MiXCR) and kept in-frame beta chains. The V and J calls were not made by the authors but by TCRdb's processing. The table for this sample lists about 14,000 clones; approximately 32% of them were counted only once. The ten top clones hold 25% to 30% of the sample. Many counts were recorded for this clone. The antigen this receptor binds is unknown. No base quality information exists; no much larger clone differs at one position.

V lost 4 bases and J lost 5 bases, and the count of bases not matched to a germline gene is 3. Including the terminal cysteine and phenylalanine, the CDR3 comprises 14 residues. The sequence is cut down to CDR3 DNA, 42 bases in frame from base 1. Based on the germline V gene, the CDR1 and CDR2 sequences are SNHLY and FYNNEI. Before undergoing thyroid surgery, none of the patients had been given any kind of treatment. The study retrospectively analysed patient clinical samples collected from about 2012 to 2018 using T-cell receptor beta sequencing. The sequencing sample was made of tumor tissue. The sequence came from a female donor with papillary thyroid cancer or a benign thyroid nodule (not recorded which). Some clones in this sample may be carry-over from other donors' samples. The chain is encoded by TRBV2 joined to TRBJ2-7; the junction holds 12 bases that match TRBD1. The CDR3 is CASSVGQGANEQYF. The nucleotides are TGTGCCAGCAGTGTGGGACAGGGGGCGAACGAGCAGTACTTC.